This TCR beta chain was sequenced during a study of blood T cell repertoires in COVID-19. Germline V gives CDR1 MNHEY, CDR2 SMNVEV (reference sequence). The CDR3 totals 13 residues. V dropped 7 bases and J dropped 3 bases, with 13 bases sitting between them. The authors' processing: Nucleated cell counts were estimated from reference gene primer amplification. Method: immunoSEQ multiplex PCR; TCRdb's copy keeps in-frame clones and lacks some. V and J calls and clone size come straight from that table; D and trimming were deduced from the DNA. The repertoire holds about 260,000 clones, with less than 90% as singletons.

This sequence originates from a man under 40 with active or convalescent COVID-19. The rearrangement links TRBV27 to TRBJ2-7; possibly TRBD1 for D (6 bases). Sequencing was carried out using peripheral blood. The CDR3 protein is CASKETGNYEQYF. The CDR3 nucleotides read TGTGCCAGCAAAGAAACAGGGAACTACGAGCAGTACTTC.